This T cell receptor beta chain was sequenced in a study of shared clonotypes between healthy human individuals. Study background: Donors consisted of a couple of women and three men between 18 and 49.

Study outcomes and limitations: Naive subsets usually exceeded memory subsets in estimated richness. Despite large depth, rarefaction showed incomplete sorted-subset sequencing.

Repertoires were generated with immunoSEQ multiplex PCR, while TCRdb's copy carries only in-frame clones and drops some. Among approximately 2,300,000 clones listed, roughly 90% were seen once. On this clone itself: Its antigen is currently unknown.

The CDR3 consists of 15 residues. V lost 4 bases to trimming and J lost 1 base, with 13 bases between them. The germline V gene has CDR1 MNHEY and CDR2 SMNVEV (reference sequence). This TCR derives from a man aged 18 to 29 in good health. Some clones in this sample may be carry-over from other donors' samples. The chain has TRBV27 and TRBJ1-1, with no clear D. Sequencing was carried out using naive CD4+ T cells from PBMCs. Stated subset: CD45RA+ positively selected. The CDR3 loop reads CASSSLGRENTEAFF. In DNA, the CDR3 is TGTGCCAGCAGTTCCCTGGGTAGAGAGAACACTGAAGCTTTCTTT.